The rows below give T cell receptor beta chains drawn from one sample of a study of blood T cells in healthy people across ages. One entry per CDR3 protein results from TCRdb running MiXCR on the 5' RACE reads. The table shows approximately 830,000 distinct CDR3 sequences, with approximately 67% occurring only once. Input material: blood. These receptors originate from a man under 40 in good health. Both conserved end residues are trimmed from each CDR3. D genes are given only for firm matches.

J gene: TRBJ2-2; V gene: TRBV4-2; D gene: NA; CDR3 protein: ASSQKRDRAGTGELF
J gene: TRBJ1-2; V gene: TRBV7-2; D gene: TRBD1; CDR3 protein: ASSLARWDRGLYGYT
J gene: TRBJ2-7; V gene: TRBV3-1; D gene: NA; CDR3 protein: ASSQENRYEQY
J gene: TRBJ2-1; V gene: TRBV6-2/TRBV6-3; D gene: TRBD1; CDR3 protein: ASTSTGHEQF
J gene: TRBJ2-7; V gene: TRBV9; D gene: TRBD2; CDR3 protein: ASSPRATSTYEQY
J gene: TRBJ2-5; V gene: TRBV3-1; D gene: NA; CDR3 protein: ASSQDGVETQY
J gene: TRBJ1-4; V gene: TRBV9; D gene: TRBD1; CDR3 protein: ASSGSGQGAHSEKLF
J gene: TRBJ1-1; V gene: TRBV29-1; D gene: NA; CDR3 protein: SVRDAGRRNTEAF
J gene: TRBJ2-1; V gene: TRBV29-1; D gene: NA; CDR3 protein: SSQGQDHNEQF
J gene: TRBJ2-5; V gene: TRBV25-1; D gene: NA; CDR3 protein: ASSSWTRQETQY
J gene: TRBJ2-7; V gene: TRBV20-1; D gene: NA; CDR3 protein: SAEDSAEQY
J gene: TRBJ1-5; V gene: TRBV9; D gene: TRBD1; CDR3 protein: ASSVTGTTEQPQH
J gene: TRBJ2-7; V gene: TRBV29-1; D gene: TRBD1; CDR3 protein: SVDQGQGGAYEQY
J gene: TRBJ1-5; V gene: TRBV7-9; D gene: TRBD1; CDR3 protein: ASSTGGRARGQPQH
J gene: TRBJ2-1; V gene: TRBV5-1; D gene: TRBD1; CDR3 protein: ASSWTGEAEQF
J gene: TRBJ2-1; V gene: TRBV28; D gene: TRBD1; CDR3 protein: ASSTNRDRGYNEQF
J gene: TRBJ2-1; V gene: TRBV29-1; D gene: TRBD2; CDR3 protein: SVAGTSGGAHVNEQF
J gene: NA; V gene: TRBV6-2/TRBV6-3; D gene: NA; CDR3 protein: ASTMGRDTPSYEQY
J gene: TRBJ2-1; V gene: TRBV7-3; D gene: NA; CDR3 protein: ASSSSSVHNEQF
J gene: TRBJ2-4; V gene: TRBV3-1; D gene: NA; CDR3 protein: ASSQEGFRGVIQY
J gene: TRBJ1-4; V gene: TRBV27; D gene: NA; CDR3 protein: ASSPTGTGVITTTNEKLF
J gene: TRBJ2-3; V gene: TRBV7-8; D gene: NA; CDR3 protein: ASSILAGTDTQY
J gene: TRBJ2-7; V gene: TRBV24-1; D gene: NA; CDR3 protein: ATSPANAMYEQY
J gene: NA; V gene: TRBV4-3; D gene: NA; CDR3 protein: ASSQDMGPYEQY
J gene: NA; V gene: TRBV6-5; D gene: NA; CDR3 protein: ASSYSKLGRVVKAKNIQY
J gene: TRBJ2-1; V gene: TRBV7-9; D gene: TRBD1; CDR3 protein: ASSLSGTGGTEQF
J gene: TRBJ1-1; V gene: TRBV20-1; D gene: NA; CDR3 protein: SARPAQGRGTEAF
J gene: TRBJ2-1; V gene: TRBV3-1; D gene: NA; CDR3 protein: ASSSGRRSSYNEQF